What follows are 32 T cell receptor beta chains derived from one specimen sequenced in a study of T cells in women clearing cervical HPV infection. The table came from immunoSEQ multiplex PCR; TCRdb's copy has only in-frame clones and leaves some out. This repertoire includes 45,000 to 50,000 clones. Material for sequencing was blood buffy coat. All receptors come from a woman aged 18-70 years with a cervical HPV16 infection that either progressed to CIN3+ or cleared (not recorded which).

As to this clone: The read finishes 3 residues shy of the CDR3 end, and the germline J gene is used to complete it. The V and J genes are TRBV30 and TRBJ2-4; 14 nucleotides line up with TRBD2. The CDR3 extends over 16 amino acids. Germline assignment: CDR1 GTSNPN and CDR2 SVGIG (reference sequence). CDR3 sequence: CAWSGRGLAGGETQYF. The CDR3 DNA, read in part, is TGTGCCTGGAGTGGCCGCGGACTAGCGGGAGGAGAGACT.

As concerns this clone: The missing CDR3 end, 3 residues past where the read stops, is filled in from the germline J gene. This chain uses TRBV7-8 with TRBJ1-1; possible D gene TRBD1, 6 bases. This CDR3 is built from 15 residues. Germline loops: CDR1 SGHVS, CDR2 FQNEAQ. V was cut by 4 bases and J by 4 bases, with 16 bases left in between. The CDR3 loop reads CASSSGQGDGTEAFF. CDR3 bases read: TGTGCCAGCAGCTCGGGACAAGGGGACGGCACTGAA.

A remark on this clone: The read terminates 3 residues ahead of where the CDR3 ends, so the germline J gene completes it. The J gene is TRBJ2-1, the V gene TRBV6-2 or TRBV6-3, with 7 bases matching TRBD1. The CDR3 has 13 residues. V shed 6 bases and J 5 bases; nucleotides not matched to a gene: 4. The germline V gene encodes CDR1 MNHEY and CDR2 SVGEGT. The part of the CDR3 DNA that was read is TGTGCCAGCAGATCCGGGACAGACAATGAG. This translates into CASRSGTDNE. The full CDR3 reads CASRSGTDNEQFF.

Comment on this clone: The read halts 3 residues ahead of the CDR3 end, with the missing end drawn from the germline J gene. The chain is built from TRBV30 and TRBJ1-3; no firm D call. Germline CDR1 and CDR2: GTSNPN and SVGIG (reference sequence). The CDR3 consists of 12 residues. The DNA read from the CDR3 is TGTGCCTGGACAAATTCGGGGTCGCAC. This codes for CAWTNSGSH. The full-length CDR3 reads as CAWTNSGSHIYF.

In regard to this clone: The observed sequence ends 3 residues before the CDR3 terminus, with the missing tail filled in from the germline J gene. This sequence joins TRBV2 and TRBJ2-3; D call uncertain. Germline V CDR1 and CDR2: SNHLY, FYNNEI. CDR3 size: 12 residues. The covered CDR3 bases are TGTGCCAGCAGTGCACTCCAAGAGACG. The encoded protein is CASSALQET. The whole CDR3 protein is CASSALQETQYF.

The CDR3 loop reads CASSLGPWEKLFF. The sequenced CDR3 bases are TGTGCCAGCAGCTTAGGGCCATGGGAAAAA. V is TRBV7-2 and J is TRBJ1-4, with no clear D. The CDR3 end falls 3 residues outside the read, so it is completed with the germline J gene. Germline values: CDR1 SGHTA, CDR2 FQGNSA. V lost 1 base, J lost 8 bases, and 8 bases lay in between. CDR3 size: 13 residues. Variable domain in full (rest from reference TRBV7-2 and TRBJ1-4): GAGVSQSPSNKVTEKGKDVELRCDPISGHTALYWYRQSLGQGLEFLIYFQGNSAPDKSGLPSDRFSAERTGGSVSTLTIQRTQQEDSAVYLCASSLGPWEKLFFGSGTQLSVL.

To note about this clone: The read comes to an end 3 residues before the CDR3 does, leaving the germline J gene to fill in the end. This chain joins TRBV2 and TRBJ1-1; D is perhaps TRBD1 (5 bases). Germline V gives CDR1 SNHLY, CDR2 FYNNEI. V was trimmed by 2 bases and J by 2 bases, leaving 6 bases between them. The CDR3 has 13 residues. CDR3 sequence: CASSEQGNTEAFF. CDR3 DNA, as far as it was read: TGTGCCAGCAGTGAACAGGGAAACACTGAA.

As regards this clone: Coverage ceases 3 residues before the CDR3 finishes, and the germline J gene fills in the end. The chain combines TRBV20-1 with TRBJ1-1; D remains ambiguous. Germline V gives CDR1 DFQATT, CDR2 SNEGSKA (reference sequence). The V end was cut by 5 bases, the J end by 1 base, with 8 bases between. This CDR3 region has 12 residues. CDR3 loop: CSAERPNTEAFF. CDR3 DNA (partial): TGCAGTGCTGAAAGGCCGAACACTGAA.

On this clone: Read data end 3 residues before the CDR3 end; the end is taken from the germline J gene. J is TRBJ2-3 and V is TRBV6-1; D perhaps matches TRBD2 (6 bases). CDR3 size: 15 residues. CDR1 is MNHNS, CDR2 SASEGT, per germline. The DNA read from the CDR3 is TGTGCCAGCAGTGAAGGCGGGGCGGTCCGGGAGACG. This gives the protein CASSEGGAVRET. The whole CDR3 sequence reads CASSEGGAVRETQYF.

In the case of this clone: The read ends 3 residues before the CDR3 terminus; that terminus is restored from the germline J gene. The V call is TRBV7-9, the J call TRBJ1-2; D gene uncertain. The CDR3 extends over 13 amino acids. CDR1 and CDR2 from the germline V gene are SEHNR and FQNEAQ (reference sequence). The DNA read from the CDR3 is TGTGCCAGCAGCTATTTGGTTGCCTACGAC. Protein sequence: CASSYLVAYD. The CDR3 in its entirety is CASSYLVAYDYTF.

About this clone itself: Coverage ceases 3 residues before the CDR3 finishes, and the germline J gene fills in the end. The chain combines TRBV11-2 with TRBJ2-2; the match to TRBD2 covers 9 bases. Per the germline V gene, CDR1 is SGHAT and CDR2 is FQNNGV. This CDR3 spans 15 amino acids. J was trimmed by 7 bases and V by 4 bases; bases with no gene match: 7. The CDR3 sequence: CASSSLAGKGGELFF. The covered CDR3 bases are TGTGCCAGCAGCTCCCTAGCGGGAAAGGGCGGGGAG. The full variable domain, completed using reference TRBV11-2 and TRBJ2-2, is EAGVAQSPRYKIIEKRQSVAFWCNPISGHATLYWYQQILGQGPKLLIQFQNNGVVDDSQLPKDRFSAERLKGVDSTLKIQPAKLEDSAVYLCASSSLAGKGGELFFGEGSRLTVL.

Worth noting for this clone: The CDR3 end is not reached by the read, which stops 3 residues before it; the germline J gene fills it in. The gene calls are TRBV7-8 and TRBJ2-7; 7 positions agree with TRBD2. V lost 5 bases and J lost 0; bases outside the gene matches: 10. The CDR3 has 16 residues. Per germline, CDR1 SGHVS and CDR2 FQNEAQ. The CDR3 is CASSPPVGGNSYEQYF. The DNA read from the CDR3 is TGTGCCAGCAGCCCGCCCGTCGGGGGGAACTCCTACGAG.

Regarding this clone: The missing CDR3 end, 3 residues past where the read stops, is filled in from the germline J gene. The chain is built from TRBV29-1 and TRBJ1-1, with a possible D match to TRBD1 (5 bases). The germline gives CDR1 SQVTM, CDR2 ANQGSEA. This CDR3 has 14 residues. CDR3 residues: CSVGHQDVSRGAFF. The sequenced part of the CDR3 DNA is TGCAGCGTTGGGCACCAGGACGTATCGCGGGGG.

On this clone: The read comes to an end 3 residues before the CDR3 does, leaving the germline J gene to fill in the end. V usage is TRBV19 and J usage is TRBJ2-1; D ambiguous. In germline, CDR1 is LNHDA, CDR2 SQIVND (reference sequence). With 3 bases removed from V and 4 bases from J, the gap between germline ends came to 13 bases. This CDR3 comprises 15 residues. CDR3 amino acids: CASSIRVESYNEQFF. The sequenced part of the CDR3 DNA is TGTGCCAGTAGTATTCGGGTCGAATCATACAATGAG.

A word on this clone: The CDR3 end falls 3 residues outside the read, so it is completed with the germline J gene. The chain employs TRBV30 and TRBJ2-7; TRBD1 might be the D (6 bases). Deletions cut 2 bases from V and 4 bases from J, with 12 bases between. Germline V lookup: CDR1 GTSNPN, CDR2 SVGIG (reference sequence). CDR3 length: 13 residues. The sequenced CDR3 bases are TGTGCCTGGAGTAAGGGACATCGGTACGAG. Protein: CAWSKGHRYE. The whole CDR3 sequence is CAWSKGHRYEQYF. The variable domain in full, completed from reference TRBV30 and TRBJ2-7, reads SQTIHQWPATLVQPVGSPLSLECTVEGTSNPNLYWYRQAAGRGLQLLFYSVGIGQISSEVPQNLSASRPQDRQFILSSKKLLLSDSGFYLCAWSKGHRYEQYFGPGTRLTVT.

Comments on this clone: The junction differs from germline at one of its ends, possibly a read error. Coverage ceases 3 residues before the CDR3 finishes, and the germline J gene fills in the end. The genes are TRBV7-7 and TRBJ2-3; 7 positions agree with TRBD1. From germline, CDR1 is SSHAT and CDR2 FNYEAQ (reference sequence). The CDR3 length is 17 residues. The CDR3 DNA, read in part, is TGTGCTAGCAGCTTAGCGCCCCTTCGACAGGGTTTGGAGACG. This encodes CASSLAPLRQGLET. In full, the CDR3 is CASSLAPLRQGLETQYF.

Remarks on this clone: The sequence runs out 3 residues before the end of the CDR3; the remainder is reconstructed from the germline J gene. This chain joins TRBV5-6 and TRBJ1-6; 7 bases are shared with TRBD1. Germline lookup yields CDR1 SGHDT and CDR2 YYEEEE. The J segment lost 7 bases and the V segment lost 6 bases, leaving 1 base of the junction unmatched. The CDR3 sequence is 12 residues long. The covered CDR3 bases are TGTGCCAGCACGGACAGGAATTCACCC. This translates into CASTDRNSP. The CDR3 reads in full as CASTDRNSPLHF. Supplemented by reference TRBV5-6 and TRBJ1-6, the full variable domain reads DAGVTQSPTHLIKTRGQQVTLRCSPKSGHDTVSWYQQALGQGPQFIFQYYEEEERQRGNFPDRFSGHQFPNYSSELNVNALLLGDSALYLCASTDRNSPLHFGNGTRLTVT.

In the case of this clone: The germline gene is not matched at one end of the junction; a read error may be the cause. The read is 3 residues too short to cover the CDR3 end, so that end is filled in from the germline J gene. Within the sample, other DNA sequences also encode this same CDR3. The V and J genes are TRBV30 and TRBJ1-3; TRBD1 is a possible D gene (5 bases). Germline V CDR1 and CDR2: GTSNPN, SVGIG (reference sequence). The CDR3 spans 16 residues. This CDR3 reads CAWSANTGNSGNTIYF. Partial CDR3 DNA: TGTGCCTGGAGTGCCAATACAGGAAACTCTGGAAACACA.

Notes on this clone: The CDR3 end lies 3 residues beyond the end of the read and is filled in from the germline J gene. V is TRBV7-3 and J is TRBJ2-4; 10 bases line up with TRBD2. The CDR3 contains 15 residues. Germline V gives CDR1 SGHTA, CDR2 FQGTGA. CDR3 DNA, as far as it was read: TGTGCCAGCAGCTCGACTAGCGGGTCCGGAGAGACT. This encodes CASSSTSGSGET. The whole CDR3 is CASSSTSGSGETQYF. Using reference TRBV7-3 and TRBJ2-4 for the parts outside the CDR3, the full variable domain is GAGVSQTPSNKVTEKGKYVELRCDPISGHTALYWYRQSLGQGPEFLIYFQGTGAADDSGLPNDRFFAVRPEGSVSTLKIQRTERGDSAVYLCASSSTSGSGETQYFGAGTRLSVL.

With respect to this clone: The read falls 3 residues short of the CDR3 end, and the missing part is taken from the germline J gene. The J gene is TRBJ1-6, the V gene TRBV6-1; 7 bases agree with TRBD1. Germline trimming cut 0 bases from V and 6 bases from J; bases unmatched to any gene: 5. The CDR3 consists of 16 residues. Germline V gives CDR1 MNHNS, CDR2 SASEGT. CDR3 sequence: CASSEAGTVFNSPLHF. CDR3 bases read: TGTGCCAGCAGTGAAGCGGGGACAGTATTTAATTCACCC.

Note on this clone: At one end, the junction sequence differs from germline, possibly due to a read error. The missing CDR3 end, 3 residues past where the read stops, is filled in from the germline J gene. The rearrangement links TRBV4-2 to TRBJ2-3; tentatively, D is TRBD2 (6 bases). The CDR3 is 15 amino acids. Germline-derived CDR1 and CDR2 are LGHNA and YNFKEQ. Partial CDR3 DNA: TGCGCCAGCAGCCAAACGCGGGGTCCCACAGATACG. It is translated as CASSQTRGPTDT. The whole CDR3 protein reads CASSQTRGPTDTQYF.

About this clone: Sequencing ends 3 residues short of the CDR3 end; the germline J gene provides the rest. The chain links TRBV5-6 to TRBJ1-2; no clear D. Germline V gene data show CDR1 as SGHDT and CDR2 as YYEEEE. The CDR3 totals 13 residues. Trimming removed 4 bases from V and 2 bases from J, with 9 bases in between. The CDR3 reads CASSGGLNYGYTF. The covered CDR3 bases are TGTGCCAGCAGCGGAGGGTTGAACTATGGC.

The CDR3 region is CAWSVGTVKPYGYTF. The CDR3 DNA, read in part, is TGTGCCTGGAGTGTAGGGACAGTGAAGCCCTATGGC. The chain recombines TRBV30 with TRBJ1-2; TRBD1 matches 7 bases. Read data end 3 residues before the CDR3 end; the end is taken from the germline J gene. The V gene's germline CDR1 is GTSNPN and CDR2 SVGIG (reference sequence). The ends lost 0 bases at V and 4 bases at J; junction bases unmatched: 8. CDR3 length: 15 residues.

Concerning this clone itself: The DNA ends 3 residues before the CDR3 does, and the rest of the CDR3 is filled in from the germline J gene. This chain connects TRBV11-1 to TRBJ2-4; D possibly corresponds to TRBD1 (5 bases). The CDR3 covers 14 residues. With 3 bases removed from V and 0 bases from J, the gap between germline ends came to 6 bases. The V gene's germline CDR1 is SGHAT and CDR2 FQDESV (reference sequence). The CDR3 loop reads CASSLDIAKNIQYF. The CDR3 DNA, read in part, is TGTGCCAGCAGCTTGGACATAGCCAAAAACATT.

In the case of this clone: The read ends 3 residues early relative to the CDR3; the germline J gene fills the gap. The chain employs TRBV5-1 and TRBJ2-3; 12 bases map to TRBD2. CDR1 and CDR2 from the germline V gene are SGHRS and YFSETQ. After removal of 3 bases from V and 0 bases from J, the junction contained 8 bases not matched to a gene. The CDR3 contains 18 residues. The part of the CDR3 DNA that was read is TGCGCCAGCAGCTGGACGCCTAGCGGGGGGGCGAGCACAGATACG. Amino acids: CASSWTPSGGASTDT. The entire CDR3 protein reads CASSWTPSGGASTDTQYF.

Details on this clone: The read stops 3 residues short of the end of the CDR3; the missing end is completed from the germline J gene. The chain is built from TRBV5-1 and TRBJ2-2; D is perhaps TRBD1 (5 bases). Germline V gives CDR1 SGHRS, CDR2 YFSETQ. CDR3 size: 15 residues. The sequenced part of the CDR3 DNA is TGCGCCAGCAGTCATACAGGATCAACTAATGAAAAG. Translation gives CASSHTGSTNEK. The complete CDR3 protein is CASSHTGSTNEKLFF.

As for this clone: The read is 3 residues too short to cover the CDR3 end, so that end is filled in from the germline J gene. This chain links TRBV5-1 with TRBJ2-7, with TRBD2 matching over 8 bases. J was trimmed by 3 bases and V by 6 bases; bases with no gene match: 8. Per germline, CDR1 SGHRS and CDR2 YFSETQ. CDR3 length: 14 amino acids. The DNA read from the CDR3 is TGCGCCAGCAACCCCAGCGGGAGCGGCTACGAG. Encoded protein: CASNPSGSGYE. The CDR3, in full, reads CASNPSGSGYEQYF.

A note on this clone: The DNA ends 3 residues before the CDR3 does, and the rest of the CDR3 is filled in from the germline J gene. The rearrangement uses TRBV19 and TRBJ1-4, with 9 bases fitting TRBD1. The CDR3 has 15 amino acids. From germline, CDR1 is LNHDA and CDR2 SQIVND (reference sequence). The CDR3 bases that were read are TGTGCCAGTAAAGGACAGGGGACAAATAATTCACCA. Translated: CASKGQGTNNSP. The whole CDR3 is CASKGQGTNNSPLFF.

CDR3 amino acids: CASSLAASSRNEQFF. CDR3 DNA (partial): TGTGCCAGCAGCTTAGCGGCTAGCTCCCGGAATGAG. The chain recombines TRBV11-1 with TRBJ2-1; D is possibly TRBD2 (5 bases). From the germline J gene comes the end of the CDR3, since the read stops 3 residues before it. CDR1 and CDR2 from the germline V gene are SGHAT and FQDESV (reference sequence). This CDR3 has 15 amino acids. Trimming left V 0 bases short and J 7 bases short, with 13 bases between.

Notes on this clone: Sequence at one end of the junction differs from germline and may be a read error. CDR3 in amino acids: CASSKGLAGGSALETQYF. CDR3 bases read: TGTGCTAGCAGCAAGGGACTAGCGGGAGGTTCTGCTTTGGAGACG. This chain links TRBV7-7 with TRBJ2-3, with TRBD2 identical over 15 bases. The read is 3 residues too short to cover the CDR3 end, so that end is filled in from the germline J gene. Germline V lookup: CDR1 SSHAT, CDR2 FNYEAQ (reference sequence). This CDR3 has 18 amino acids. The full variable domain, completed using reference TRBV7-7 and TRBJ2-3, is GAGVSQSPRYKVTKRGQDVTLRCDPISSHATLYWYQQALGQGPEFLTYFNYEAQPDKSGLPSDRFSAERPEGSISTLTIQRTEQRDSAMYRCASSKGLAGGSALETQYFGPGTRLTVL.

A word on this clone: The DNA ends 3 residues before the CDR3 does, and the rest of the CDR3 is filled in from the germline J gene. This chain uses TRBV7-2 with TRBJ2-1; D call uncertain. Per germline, CDR1 SGHTA and CDR2 FQGNSA. The V end was cut by 1 base, the J end by 2 bases, with 6 bases between. The CDR3 is 14 amino acids. The CDR3: CASSLDPAYNEQFF. The sequenced part of the CDR3 DNA is TGTGCCAGCAGCTTAGACCCGGCCTACAATGAG.

With regard to this clone: The read is 3 residues too short to cover the CDR3 end, so that end is filled in from the germline J gene. V usage is TRBV7-6 and J usage is TRBJ1-2; D is uncertain. The length of the CDR3 is 16 residues. CDR1 SGHVS and CDR2 FNYEAQ come from the germline V gene. CDR3 sequence reads: CASSPSLVAGVYDYTF. Partial CDR3 DNA: TGTGCCAGCAGCCCGAGTCTGGTAGCGGGAGTGTACGAC.